Described below is a single T cell receptor beta chain sequence and its context. These data come from a study of blood T cell repertoires in COVID-19. Study context: Some COVID-19 samples were acute and others convalescent; all came from the United States, Italy and Spain. PBMCs, B-cell-depleted T cells, or T cells were the source of the cDNA or gDNA that made up the material.

With 7 bases removed from V and 5 bases from J, the gap between germline ends came to 8 bases. Germline CDR1 reads MNHEY; CDR2 reads SMNVEV (reference sequence). The CDR3 spans 11 residues. The authors' processing: Reference gene primer amplification yielded estimated nucleated cell counts. Profiling relied on immunoSEQ multiplex PCR, and the TCRdb table lists in-frame clones only, not all of them. For V, J and clone size, that table is used; D and trimming come from the DNA. Here the sample spans a few hundred thousand clones, roughly 90% being singletons. The sequence was collected from a man aged 18 to 35 with active or convalescent COVID-19. The chain has TRBV27 and TRBJ2-5; D gene unclear. Sequencing was performed on peripheral blood. The CDR3 DNA reads as TGTGCCAGCAAGGCGCGGGAGACCCAGTACTTC. The encoded protein is CASKARETQYF.